This TCR beta chain comes out of a study of blood T cell repertoires in COVID-19. Study-level information: Samples taken during acute and convalescent COVID-19 were collected in the United States, Italy and Spain.

Profiled with immunoSEQ multiplex PCR; TCRdb holds only in-frame clones, not every one. This repertoire shows 200,000 or so clones, approximately 80% found once; its top ten account for about 1.7%. The CDR3 length is 11 residues. V lost 0 bases, J lost 11 bases, and 7 bases lay in between. Germline CDR1 reads MNHNS; CDR2 reads SASEGT. Allocation to cohorts depended on clinical history reported by the participants. Cohort 3 donors counted as recovered after two negative PCRs, clearance, or resolved symptoms. Sequenced input: PBMCs or T cells enriched from blood (not recorded which). The clonotype comes from a man aged 55 to 70 who had recovered from COVID-19. The chain couples TRBV6-1 to TRBJ1-1; D unclear. CDR3: CASSEAWEAFF. As DNA, the CDR3 is TGTGCCAGCAGTGAAGCTTGGGAGGCTTTCTTT.